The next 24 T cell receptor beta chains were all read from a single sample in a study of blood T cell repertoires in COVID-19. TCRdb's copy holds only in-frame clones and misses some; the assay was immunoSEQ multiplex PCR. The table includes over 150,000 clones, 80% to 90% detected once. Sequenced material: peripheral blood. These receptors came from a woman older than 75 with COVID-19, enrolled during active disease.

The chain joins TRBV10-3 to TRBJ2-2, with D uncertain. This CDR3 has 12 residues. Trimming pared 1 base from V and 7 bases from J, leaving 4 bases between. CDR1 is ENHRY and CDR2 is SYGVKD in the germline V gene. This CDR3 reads CAISEFNGELFF. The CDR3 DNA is TGTGCCATCAGTGAGTTTAACGGGGAGCTGTTTTTT.

The CDR3 protein is CASSPPLGRGPNEKLFF. In DNA form, the CDR3 reads TGTGCCAGCTCACCACCCCTGGGCAGGGGGCCTAATGAAAAACTGTTTTTT. The J gene is TRBJ1-4, the V gene TRBV18, with 8 bases fitting TRBD1. Germline V lookup: CDR1 KGHSH, CDR2 LQKENI. V gave up 0 bases and J gave up 3 bases; unmatched junction bases: 6. The CDR3 totals 17 residues.

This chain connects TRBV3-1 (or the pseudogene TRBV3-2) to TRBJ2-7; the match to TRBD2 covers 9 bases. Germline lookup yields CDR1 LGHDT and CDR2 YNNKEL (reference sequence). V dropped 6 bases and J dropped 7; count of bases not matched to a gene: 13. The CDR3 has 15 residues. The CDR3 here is CASRPSGIHLGEQYF. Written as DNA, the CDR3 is TGTGCCAGCAGACCTAGCGGGATCCATCTGGGGGAGCAGTACTTC.

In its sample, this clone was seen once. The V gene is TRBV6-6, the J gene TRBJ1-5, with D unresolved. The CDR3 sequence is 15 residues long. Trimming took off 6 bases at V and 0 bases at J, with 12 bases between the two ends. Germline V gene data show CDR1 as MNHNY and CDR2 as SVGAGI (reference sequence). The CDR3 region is CASRRTEFSNQPQHF. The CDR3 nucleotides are TGTGCCAGCAGGAGAACCGAATTTAGCAATCAGCCCCAGCATTTT.

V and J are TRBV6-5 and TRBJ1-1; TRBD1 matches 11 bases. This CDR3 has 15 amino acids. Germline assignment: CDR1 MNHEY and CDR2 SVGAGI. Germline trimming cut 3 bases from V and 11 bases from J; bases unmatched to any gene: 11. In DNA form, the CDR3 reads TGTGCCAGCAGTTATGCGGACAGGGGGCGACAGCTTGCTTTCTTT. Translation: CASSYADRGRQLAFF.

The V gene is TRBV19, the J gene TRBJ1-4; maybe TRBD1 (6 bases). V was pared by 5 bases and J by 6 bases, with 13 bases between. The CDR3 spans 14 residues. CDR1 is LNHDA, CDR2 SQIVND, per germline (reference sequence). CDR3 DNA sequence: TGTGCCAGTAGTCCGACAGGTCGGGATGAAAAACTGTTTTTT. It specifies CASSPTGRDEKLFF. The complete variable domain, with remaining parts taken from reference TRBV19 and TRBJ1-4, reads DGGITQSPKYLFRKEGQNVTLSCEQNLNHDAMYWYRQDPGQGLRLIYYSQIVNDFQKGDIAEGYSVSREKKESFPLTVTSAQKNPTAFYLCASSPTGRDEKLFFGSGTQLSVL.

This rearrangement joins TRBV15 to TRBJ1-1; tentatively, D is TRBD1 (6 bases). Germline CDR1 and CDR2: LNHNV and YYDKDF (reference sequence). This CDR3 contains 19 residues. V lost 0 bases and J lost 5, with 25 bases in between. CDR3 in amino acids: CATSRDLARGLQFRTEAFF. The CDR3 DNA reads TGTGCCACCAGCAGAGATCTCGCCAGGGGATTACAATTCAGGACTGAAGCTTTCTTT.

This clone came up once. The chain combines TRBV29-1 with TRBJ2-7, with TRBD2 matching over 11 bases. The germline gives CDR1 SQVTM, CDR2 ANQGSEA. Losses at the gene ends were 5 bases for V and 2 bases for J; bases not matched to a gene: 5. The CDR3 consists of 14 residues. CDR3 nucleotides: TGCAGCGTTTCGACTAGCGGGGCGACCTACGAGCAGTACTTC. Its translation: CSVSTSGATYEQYF.

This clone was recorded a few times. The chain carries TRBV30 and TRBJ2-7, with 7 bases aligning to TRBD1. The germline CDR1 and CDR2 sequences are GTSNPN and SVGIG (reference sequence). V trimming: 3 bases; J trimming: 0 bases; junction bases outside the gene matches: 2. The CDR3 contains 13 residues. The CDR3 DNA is TGTGCCTGGAGCGGGACAGTCTCCTACGAGCAGTACTTC. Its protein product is CAWSGTVSYEQYF.

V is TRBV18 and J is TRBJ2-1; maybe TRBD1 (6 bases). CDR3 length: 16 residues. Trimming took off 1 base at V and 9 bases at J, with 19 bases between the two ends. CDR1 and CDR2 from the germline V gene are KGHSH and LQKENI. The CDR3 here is CASSPQPGVWSGEQFF. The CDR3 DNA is TGTGCCAGCTCACCACAGCCAGGGGTTTGGTCTGGTGAGCAGTTCTTC. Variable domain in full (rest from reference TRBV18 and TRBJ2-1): NAGVMQNPRHLVRRRGQEARLRCSPMKGHSHVYWYRQLPEEGLKFMVYLQKENIIDESGMPKERFSAEFPKEGPSILRIQQVVRGDSAAYFCASSPQPGVWSGEQFFGPGTRLTVL.

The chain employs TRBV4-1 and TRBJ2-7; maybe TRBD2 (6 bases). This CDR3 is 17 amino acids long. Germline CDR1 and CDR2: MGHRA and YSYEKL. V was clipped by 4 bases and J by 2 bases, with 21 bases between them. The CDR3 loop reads CASSPQKRAWSPYEQYF. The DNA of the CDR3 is TGCGCCAGCAGCCCTCAAAAGCGGGCTTGGTCACCCTACGAGCAGTACTTC.

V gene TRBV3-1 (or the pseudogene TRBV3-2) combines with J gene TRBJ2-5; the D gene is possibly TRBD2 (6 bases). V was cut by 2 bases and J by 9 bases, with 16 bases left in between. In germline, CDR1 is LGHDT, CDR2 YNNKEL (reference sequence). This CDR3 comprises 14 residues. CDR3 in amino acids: CASSQSILARPQYF. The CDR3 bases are TGTGCCAGCAGCCAATCGATCCTAGCGAGGCCCCAGTACTTC.

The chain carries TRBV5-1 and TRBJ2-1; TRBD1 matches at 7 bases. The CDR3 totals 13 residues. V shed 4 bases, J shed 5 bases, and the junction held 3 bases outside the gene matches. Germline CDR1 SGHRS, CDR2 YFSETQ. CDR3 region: CASSRGQNNEQFF. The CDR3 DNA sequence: TGCGCCAGCAGCCGGGGACAGAACAATGAGCAGTTCTTC.

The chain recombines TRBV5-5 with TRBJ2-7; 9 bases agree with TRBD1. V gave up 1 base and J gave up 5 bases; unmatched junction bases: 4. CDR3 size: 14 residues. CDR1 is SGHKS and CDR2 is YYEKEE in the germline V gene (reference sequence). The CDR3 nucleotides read TGTGCCAGCAGCTTGACGGACAGGGGCCACGAGCAGTACTTC. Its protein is CASSLTDRGHEQYF.

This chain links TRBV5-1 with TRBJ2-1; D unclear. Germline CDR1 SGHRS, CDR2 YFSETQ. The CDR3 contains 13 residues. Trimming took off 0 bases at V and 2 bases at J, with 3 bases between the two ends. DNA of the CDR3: TGCGCCAGCAGCTTGGGTACCTACAATGAGCAGTTCTTC. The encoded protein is CASSLGTYNEQFF. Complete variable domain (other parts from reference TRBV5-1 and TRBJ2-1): KAGVTQTPRYLIKTRGQQVTLSCSPISGHRSVSWYQQTPGQGLQFLFEYFSETQRNKGNFPGRFSGRQFSNSRSEMNVSTLELGDSALYLCASSLGTYNEQFFGPGTRLTVL.

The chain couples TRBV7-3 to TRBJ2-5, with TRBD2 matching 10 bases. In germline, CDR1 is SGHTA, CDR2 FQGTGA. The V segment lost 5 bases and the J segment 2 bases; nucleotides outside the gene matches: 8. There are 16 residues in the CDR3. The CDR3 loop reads CASSPNSGGSQETQYF. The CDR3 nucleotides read TGTGCCAGCAGCCCCAATAGCGGGGGGTCGCAAGAGACCCAGTACTTC.

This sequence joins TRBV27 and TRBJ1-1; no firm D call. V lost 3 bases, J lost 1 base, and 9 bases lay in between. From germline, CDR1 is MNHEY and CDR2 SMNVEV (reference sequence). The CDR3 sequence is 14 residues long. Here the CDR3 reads CASSFGESNTEAFF. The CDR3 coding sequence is TGTGCCAGCAGTTTTGGGGAGTCGAACACTGAAGCTTTCTTT.

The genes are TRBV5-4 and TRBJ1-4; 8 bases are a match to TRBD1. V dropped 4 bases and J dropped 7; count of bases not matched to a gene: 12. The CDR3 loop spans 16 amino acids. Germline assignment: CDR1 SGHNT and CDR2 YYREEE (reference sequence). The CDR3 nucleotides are TGTGCCAGCAGCCAAATGACAGGGGCGAGGAGTGAAAAACTGTTTTTT. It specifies CASSQMTGARSEKLFF. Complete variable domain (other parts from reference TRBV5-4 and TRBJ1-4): ETGVTQSPTHLIKTRGQQVTLRCSSQSGHNTVSWYQQALGQGPQFIFQYYREEENGRGNFPPRFSGLQFPNYSSELNVNALELDDSALYLCASSQMTGARSEKLFFGSGTQLSVL.

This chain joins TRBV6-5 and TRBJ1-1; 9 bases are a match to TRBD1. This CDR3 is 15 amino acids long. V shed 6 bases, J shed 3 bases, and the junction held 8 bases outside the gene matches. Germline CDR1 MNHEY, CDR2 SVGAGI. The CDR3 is CASRVQGARDTEAFF. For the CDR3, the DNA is TGTGCCAGCAGAGTACAGGGGGCGAGGGACACTGAAGCTTTCTTT.

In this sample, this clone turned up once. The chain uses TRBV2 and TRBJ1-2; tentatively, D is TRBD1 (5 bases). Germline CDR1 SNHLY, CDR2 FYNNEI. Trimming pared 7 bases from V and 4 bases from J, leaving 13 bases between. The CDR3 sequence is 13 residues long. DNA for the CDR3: TGTGCCAGCACCCTACAGGTGCTCTATGGCTACACCTTC. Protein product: CASTLQVLYGYTF.

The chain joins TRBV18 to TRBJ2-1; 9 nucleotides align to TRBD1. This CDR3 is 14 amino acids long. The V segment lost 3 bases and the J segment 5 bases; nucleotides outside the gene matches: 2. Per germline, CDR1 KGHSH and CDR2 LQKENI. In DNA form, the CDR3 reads TGTGCCAGCTCACCCGGGACAGGGAACAATGAGCAGTTCTTC. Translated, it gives CASSPGTGNNEQFF.

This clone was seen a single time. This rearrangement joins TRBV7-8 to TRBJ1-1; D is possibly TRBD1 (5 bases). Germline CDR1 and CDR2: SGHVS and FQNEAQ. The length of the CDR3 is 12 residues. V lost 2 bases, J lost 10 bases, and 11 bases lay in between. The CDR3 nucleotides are TGTGCCAGCAGCTTATATGGGGGGACAGCTTTCTTT. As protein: CASSLYGGTAFF.

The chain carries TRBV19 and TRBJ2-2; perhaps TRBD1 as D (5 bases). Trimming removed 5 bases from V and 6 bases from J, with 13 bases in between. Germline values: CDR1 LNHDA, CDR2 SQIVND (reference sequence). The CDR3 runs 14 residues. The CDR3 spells CASSPQGLAGELFF. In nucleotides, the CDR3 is TGTGCCAGTAGTCCCCAGGGTCTCGCCGGGGAGCTGTTTTTT.

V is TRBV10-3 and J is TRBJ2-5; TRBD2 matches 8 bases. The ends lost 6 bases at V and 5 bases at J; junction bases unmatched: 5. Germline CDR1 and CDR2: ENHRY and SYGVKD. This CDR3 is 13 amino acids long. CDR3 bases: TGTGCCATCAGCGGGGGGGCCGAGGAGACCCAGTACTTC. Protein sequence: CAISGGAEETQYF.